These T cell receptor beta chains were read from a single sample in a study of blood T cell repertoires in COVID-19. The assay was immunoSEQ multiplex PCR, and TCRdb's table has in-frame clones only and misses some. In the table there are roughly 80,000 clones, about nine tenths of which are singletons. Source material: peripheral blood. Every receptor here comes from a woman aged 50 to 65 in a cohort sampled during active COVID-19. Each CDR3 is given with its conserved first and last residue. A D gene is named only where the DNA matches it firmly. The size of a clone is reported for some rows only, either as once, few or many, or as a class for expanded clones.

abundance	d_gene	v_gene	j_gene	CDR3aa	CDR3nt
.	TRBD2	TRBV28	TRBJ2-1	CASSLGLAGMKQFF	TGTGCCAGCAGTTTAGGACTAGCGGGAATGAAGCAGTTCTTC
.	.	TRBV7-2	TRBJ2-7	CASSLMSSNYEQYF	TGTGCCAGCAGCTTAATGTCTAGCAACTACGAGCAGTACTTC
.	TRBD1	TRBV28	TRBJ2-1	CASSSGGADRGQFF	TGTGCCAGCAGCTCAGGGGGCGCCGACCGCGGGCAGTTCTTC
.	TRBD2	TRBV28	TRBJ2-1	CASSLPGLAGADEQFF	TGTGCCAGCAGTTTGCCGGGACTAGCGGGAGCAGATGAGCAGTTCTTC
.	.	TRBV11-1	TRBJ2-5	CASNSGETQYF	TGTGCCAGCAACTCGGGAGAGACCCAGTACTTC
.	TRBD1	TRBV7-9	TRBJ2-5	CASSPDRVAEQETQYF	TGTGCCAGCAGCCCCGACAGGGTCGCAGAGCAAGAGACCCAGTACTTC
.	.	TRBV7-3	TRBJ1-5	CASSLVGVLSNQPQHF	TGTGCCAGCAGCTTGGTGGGAGTCTTGAGCAATCAGCCCCAGCATTTT
.	.	TRBV18	TRBJ1-6	CASSLLSDSYNSPLHF	TGTGCCAGCTCACTGCTCTCAGATTCCTATAATTCACCCCTCCACTTT
.	.	TRBV7-9	TRBJ1-2	CASSLRGGRDIHYGYTF	TGTGCCAGCAGCCTTCGCGGGGGTCGGGACATCCACTATGGCTACACCTTC
.	.	TRBV2	TRBJ2-7	CASREGSYEQYF	TGTGCCAGCAGGGAGGGCAGCTACGAGCAGTACTTC
.	TRBD1	TRBV10-3	TRBJ1-1	CAIRKILTGDTEAFF	TGTGCCATCAGAAAGATCCTGACAGGGGACACTGAAGCTTTCTTT
.	TRBD2	TRBV10-3	TRBJ2-7	CAISASGGVYEQYF	TGTGCCATCAGTGCTAGCGGGGGGGTCTACGAGCAGTACTTC
.	.	TRBV5-6	TRBJ1-2	CASSLEWEARMGYGYTF	TGTGCCAGCAGCTTGGAGTGGGAGGCAAGGATGGGCTATGGCTACACCTTC
once	.	TRBV6-5	TRBJ1-1	CASSTTLNTEAFF	TGTGCCAGCAGCACAACACTGAACACTGAAGCTTTCTTT
.	TRBD1	TRBV15	TRBJ1-6	CATSRDGQQGLTPLHF	TGTGCCACCAGCAGAGATGGGCAACAGGGGTTGACACCCCTCCACTTT
.	.	TRBV7-3	TRBJ2-1	CASSLDSSYNEQFF	TGTGCCAGCAGCTTGGACAGCTCCTACAATGAGCAGTTCTTC
.	.	TRBV10-3	TRBJ1-2	CAIKKQGVGYTF	TGTGCCATCAAAAAACAGGGAGTTGGCTACACCTTC
.	TRBD1	TRBV28	TRBJ2-7	CASNIQGSLYEQYF	TGTGCCAGCAACATACAGGGGAGCCTCTACGAGCAGTACTTC
.	.	TRBV10-3	TRBJ2-5	CGTGRGQETQYF	TGTGGCACAGGGCGAGGACAAGAGACCCAGTACTTC
.	TRBD1	TRBV11-2	TRBJ1-6	CASIGGPGGGSPLHF	TGTGCCAGCATCGGGGGACCAGGGGGCGGCTCACCCCTCCACTTT
.	TRBD1	TRBV5-5	TRBJ1-5	CASSRGQGANQPQHF	TGTGCCAGCAGCCGGGGCCAGGGGGCGAATCAGCCCCAGCATTTT
.	.	TRBV2	TRBJ1-2	CASREGPWGNYGYTF	TGTGCCAGCAGAGAGGGTCCTTGGGGTAACTATGGCTACACCTTC
.	TRBD1	TRBV6-6	TRBJ1-1	CASRDRGHMNTEAFF	TGTGCCAGCAGAGACAGGGGACACATGAACACTGAAGCTTTCTTT
.	.	TRBV15	TRBJ2-3	CATSRELAGQGTQYF	TGTGCCACCAGCAGAGAACTAGCGGGACAGGGTACGCAGTATTTT
.	.	TRBV27	TRBJ2-1	CASSLRGPVTHNEQFF	TGTGCCAGCAGTTTAAGAGGCCCCGTTACCCACAATGAGCAGTTCTTC
.	.	TRBV15	TRBJ1-4	CATSRDSREKLFF	TGTGCCACCAGCAGAGATTCTAGAGAAAAACTGTTTTTT
.	TRBD2	TRBV11-2	TRBJ2-1	CASSLALSGGVDEQFF	TGTGCCAGCAGCTTAGCCCTTAGCGGGGGAGTAGATGAGCAGTTCTTC
.	.	TRBV12-5	TRBJ2-1	CASGLGIGLGDEQFF	TGTGCTAGTGGCTTGGGGATCGGCCTAGGCGATGAGCAGTTCTTC
.	TRBD1	TRBV28	TRBJ1-6	CASSLMTGGISPLHF	TGTGCCAGCAGTTTAATGACAGGGGGAATTTCACCCCTCCACTTT
once	TRBD1	TRBV29-1	TRBJ2-7	CSVAARQGTYEQYF	TGCAGCGTTGCAGCCAGACAGGGAACCTACGAGCAGTACTTC
.	.	TRBV5-1	TRBJ1-2	CASSLGQDYGYTF	TGCGCCAGCAGCTTGGGTCAGGACTATGGCTACACCTTC
.	TRBD2	TRBV5-1	TRBJ2-3	CASSGLAGGPADTQYF	TGCGCCAGCAGCGGTCTAGCGGGAGGGCCGGCAGATACGCAGTATTTT
.	TRBD1	TRBV5-1	TRBJ1-1	CASSLRQGTMNTEAFF	TGCGCCAGCAGCTTACGACAGGGGACTATGAACACTGAAGCTTTCTTT
.	.	TRBV19	TRBJ2-3	CASGPREFTDTQYF	TGTGCCAGTGGACCCCGGGAGTTTACAGATACGCAGTATTTT
once	.	TRBV11-2	TRBJ1-2	CASSSTLASYGYTF	TGTGCCAGCAGCTCTACCTTAGCGAGCTATGGCTACACCTTC
.	TRBD1	TRBV18	TRBJ2-1	CASAGTGARNEQFF	TGTGCCAGCGCAGGGACAGGGGCGCGGAATGAGCAGTTCTTC
.	TRBD1	TRBV6-5	TRBJ2-7	CASRRGQGAIYEQYF	TGTGCCAGCCGGCGTGGACAGGGGGCTATCTACGAGCAGTACTTC
.	.	TRBV13	TRBJ2-7	CASSLDRSVEQYF	TGTGCCAGCAGCTTAGATCGGTCTGTCGAGCAGTACTTC
.	.	TRBV19	TRBJ1-5	CASTTLGGSSNQPQHF	TGTGCCAGTACCACCTTGGGGGGTTCTAGCAATCAGCCCCAGCATTTT
.	.	TRBV2	TRBJ1-5	CASSADRPGPQHF	TGTGCCAGCAGCGCCGACCGGCCGGGGCCCCAGCATTTT